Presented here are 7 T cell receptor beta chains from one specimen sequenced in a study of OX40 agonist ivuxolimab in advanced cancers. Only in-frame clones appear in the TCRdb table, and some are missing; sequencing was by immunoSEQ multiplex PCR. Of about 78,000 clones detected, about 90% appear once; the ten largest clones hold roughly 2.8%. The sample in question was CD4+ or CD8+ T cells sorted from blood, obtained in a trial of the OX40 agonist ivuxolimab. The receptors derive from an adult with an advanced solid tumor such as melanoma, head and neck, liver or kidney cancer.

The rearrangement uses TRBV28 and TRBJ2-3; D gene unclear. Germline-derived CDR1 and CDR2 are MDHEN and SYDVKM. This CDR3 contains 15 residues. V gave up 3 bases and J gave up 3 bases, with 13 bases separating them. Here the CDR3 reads CASSFGLLVTDTQYF. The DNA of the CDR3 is TGTGCCAGCAGTTTCGGTCTCCTCGTGACAGATACGCAGTATTTT.

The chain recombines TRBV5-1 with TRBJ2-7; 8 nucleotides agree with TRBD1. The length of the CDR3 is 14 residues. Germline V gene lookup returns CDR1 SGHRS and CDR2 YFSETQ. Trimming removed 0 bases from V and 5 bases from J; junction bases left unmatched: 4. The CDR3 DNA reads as TGCGCCAGCAGCTTGGACAGGGGGGCCAACGAGCAGTACTTC. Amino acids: CASSLDRGANEQYF.

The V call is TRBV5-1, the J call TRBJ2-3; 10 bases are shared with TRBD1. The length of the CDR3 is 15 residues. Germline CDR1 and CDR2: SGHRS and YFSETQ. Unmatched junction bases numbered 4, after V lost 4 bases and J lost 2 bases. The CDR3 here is CASSRGQGVTDTQYF. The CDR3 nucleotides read TGCGCCAGCAGCCGTGGACAGGGGGTCACAGATACGCAGTATTTT.

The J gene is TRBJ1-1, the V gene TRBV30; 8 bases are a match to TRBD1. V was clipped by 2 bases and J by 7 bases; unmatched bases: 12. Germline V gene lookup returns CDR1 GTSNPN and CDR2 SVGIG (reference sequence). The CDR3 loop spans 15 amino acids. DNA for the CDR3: TGTGCCTGGAGTTATGGCGGGACAGGAAGATTTGAAGCTTTCTTT. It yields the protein CAWSYGGTGRFEAFF.

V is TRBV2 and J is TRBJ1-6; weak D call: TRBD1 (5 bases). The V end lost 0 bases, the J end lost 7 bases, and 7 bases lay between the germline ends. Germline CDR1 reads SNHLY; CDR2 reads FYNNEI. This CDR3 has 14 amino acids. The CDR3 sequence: CASSEAGGNSPLHF. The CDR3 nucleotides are TGTGCCAGCAGTGAAGCGGGGGGAAATTCACCCCTCCACTTT. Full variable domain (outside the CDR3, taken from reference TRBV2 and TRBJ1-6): EPEVTQTPSHQVTQMGQEVILRCVPISNHLYFYWYRQILGQKVEFLVSFYNNEISEKSEIFDDQFSVERPDGSNFTLKIRSTKLEDSAMYFCASSEAGGNSPLHFGNGTRLTVT.

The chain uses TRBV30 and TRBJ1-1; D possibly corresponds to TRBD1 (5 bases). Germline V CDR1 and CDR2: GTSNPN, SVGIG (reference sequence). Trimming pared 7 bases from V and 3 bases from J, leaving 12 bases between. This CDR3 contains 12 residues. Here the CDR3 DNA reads TGTGCCTCCCAGGGCTCGGACACTGAAGCTTTCTTT. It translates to CASQGSDTEAFF.

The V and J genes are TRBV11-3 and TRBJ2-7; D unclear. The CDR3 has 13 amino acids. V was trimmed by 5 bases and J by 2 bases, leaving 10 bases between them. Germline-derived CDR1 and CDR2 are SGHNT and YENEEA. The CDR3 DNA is TGTGCCAGCAGCACCGGGCGGACCTACGAGCAGTACTTC. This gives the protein CASSTGRTYEQYF.